These 14 T cell receptor beta chains came from one sample sequenced in a study of identical twins. Each CDR3 protein gets one entry after TCRdb re-called the 5' RACE reads with MiXCR. The table has some 1,700,000 distinct CDR3 sequences, less than 35% seen once. Sample: cord blood. All receptors come from a newborn girl in good health.

In its sample, this clonotype was seen a few times. This chain connects TRBV3-1 to TRBJ2-3, with 12 bases lining up with TRBD2. There are 15 residues in the CDR3. Germline V gene sequence: CDR1 LGHDT, CDR2 YNNKEL (reference sequence). The V gene end was trimmed by 10 bases and the J gene end by 4 bases; junction bases not matched to a gene: 9. CDR3: CANRTSGKSADTQYF. The DNA of the CDR3 is TGTGCCAACCGGACTAGCGGGAAGAGCGCAGATACGCAGTATTTT.

This clonotype was detected only a few times. The rearrangement uses TRBV25-1 and TRBJ1-2, with 7 bases aligning to TRBD1. Germline V CDR1 and CDR2: MGHDK, SYGVNS. The CDR3 spans 15 residues. V gave up 6 bases and J gave up 4 bases; unmatched junction bases: 11. CDR3 residues: CASRPAGQAGYGYTF. The CDR3 DNA is TGTGCCAGCAGACCGGCCGGACAGGCCGGCTATGGCTACACCTTC.

The rearrangement joins TRBV12-3 or TRBV12-4 to TRBJ1-2; possibly TRBD1 for D (5 bases). V lost 7 bases to trimming and J lost 4 bases, with 16 bases between them. The CDR3 loop spans 14 amino acids. As DNA, the CDR3 is TGTGCCAGCAAATCTCGGGGGAGGGTCTATGGCTACACCTTC. Protein sequence: CASKSRGRVYGYTF.

V gene TRBV12-3 or TRBV12-4 combines with J gene TRBJ2-7, with D hard to call. This CDR3 is built from 15 residues. V was shortened by 6 bases and J by 2 bases, with 17 bases between the two germline ends. The chain's CDR3 is CASSFRGRQPYEQYF. The DNA for the CDR3 is TGTGCCAGCAGCTTCCGTGGCAGACAACCCTACGAGCAGTACTTC.

The chain uses TRBV7-2 and TRBJ2-3; D is ambiguous. The CDR3 is 13 amino acids. CDR1 and CDR2 (germline): SGHTA, FQGNSA. V was pared by 5 bases and J by 5 bases, with 11 bases between. The CDR3 reads CASSPMTGDTQYF. CDR3 nucleotide sequence: TGTGCCAGCAGCCCCATGACGGGAGATACGCAGTATTTT.

The chain couples TRBV28 to TRBJ2-7; TRBD2 aligns across 13 bases. The germline V gene encodes CDR1 MDHEN and CDR2 SYDVKM. The CDR3 has 19 amino acids. V trimming: 2 bases; J trimming: 2 bases; junction bases outside the gene matches: 12. CDR3 in amino acids: CASSLVGLAGVRKTYEQYF. As DNA, the CDR3 is TGTGCCAGCAGTTTAGTAGGACTAGCGGGAGTAAGAAAAACCTACGAGCAGTACTTC.

In its sample, this clonotype was seen many times. This chain links TRBV10-2 with TRBJ2-3; 9 bases align to TRBD2. Germline CDR1 WSHSY, CDR2 SAAADI. The ends lost 4 bases at V and 4 bases at J; junction bases unmatched: 9. The length of the CDR3 is 16 residues. CDR3: CASSAPTSGSSDTQYF. In DNA, the CDR3 is TGCGCCAGCAGTGCCCCGACTAGCGGCTCCTCAGATACGCAGTATTTT.

This clonotype was seen a few times. V gene TRBV7-2 combines with J gene TRBJ2-3; possible D gene TRBD2, 6 bases. The CDR3 has 16 amino acids. The V gene lost 5 bases and the J gene lost 7 bases, with 22 bases spanning the gap. Per the germline V gene, CDR1 is SGHTA and CDR2 is FQGNSA. Written as DNA, the CDR3 is TGTGCCAGCAGCCCCCGAGGGCTTAGCGGCGAGTATACGCAGTATTTT. Translation: CASSPRGLSGEYTQYF.

The V and J genes are TRBV13 and TRBJ2-3; no firm D call. Looked up from germline, CDR1 is PRHDT and CDR2 is FYEKMQ (reference sequence). The CDR3 covers 15 residues. Trimming stripped 5 bases from V and 5 bases from J, with 17 bases between. The CDR3 bases are TGTGCCAGCAGCCCTAGTGGAAAGGTTGTAGATACGCAGTATTTT. Its translation is CASSPSGKVVDTQYF.

The rearrangement uses TRBV27 and TRBJ1-2, with 7 bases identical to TRBD1. The germline CDR1 and CDR2 sequences are MNHEY and SMNVEV (reference sequence). V trimming: 6 bases; J trimming: 0 bases; junction bases outside the gene matches: 16. The CDR3 has 18 amino acids. CDR3 DNA: TGTGCCAGCAGCCATTATGGTCCAGGGGGACGCCCTAACTATGGCTACACCTTC. It encodes CASSHYGPGGRPNYGYTF.

The chain couples TRBV7-8 to TRBJ1-1, with a weak D call TRBD1 (6 bases). CDR1 and CDR2 (germline): SGHVS, FQNEAQ. V lost 0 bases to trimming and J lost 1 base, with 15 bases between them. CDR3 length: 17 amino acids. The CDR3 nucleotides are TGTGCCAGCAGCTTAGCGGGGCGACAGGCCGCGAACACTGAAGCTTTCTTT. This sequence encodes CASSLAGRQAANTEAFF.

The CDR3 reads CASSPRVGQMNTEAFF. The CDR3, as DNA: TGTGCCAGCTCACCACGCGTCGGACAGATGAACACTGAAGCTTTCTTT. This rearrangement joins TRBV18 to TRBJ1-1; D may be TRBD1 (6 bases). The CDR3 runs to 16 residues. Trimming removed 1 base from V and 0 bases from J, with 12 bases in between. CDR1 and CDR2 from the germline V gene are KGHSH and LQKENI.

J is TRBJ2-7 and V is TRBV20-1; TRBD1 matches 8 bases. Trimming cost V 1 base and J 7 bases; bases outside gene matches: 18. This CDR3 region has 17 residues. Germline V CDR1 and CDR2: DFQATT, SNEGSKA (reference sequence). CDR3 sequence: CSARGQGKGGQYNEQYF. The DNA for the CDR3 is TGCAGTGCTAGAGGACAGGGGAAGGGCGGTCAATACAATGAGCAGTACTTC.

This clonotype was picked up a small number of times. The chain uses TRBV6-1 and TRBJ1-5; weak D call: TRBD1 (5 bases). CDR1 and CDR2 from the germline V gene are MNHNS and SASEGT. The CDR3 spans 13 residues. The V end lost 2 bases, the J end lost 7 bases, and 9 bases lay between the germline ends. DNA of the CDR3: TGTGCCAGCAGTGAAATCAAGGGGCAGCCCCAGCATTTT. Its translation is CASSEIKGQPQHF.